The 16 T cell receptor beta chains below all came from one sample that was sequenced in a study of T cell responses to AZD1222 COVID-19 vaccine. The protocol was immunoSEQ multiplex PCR, while the TCRdb copy is restricted to in-frame clones and leaves out a portion. The table includes 80,000 to 100,000 clones, almost 90% detected once. This specimen was peripheral blood, taken on day 0 of MenACWY control vaccination. These receptors originate from an adult in good health.

The gene calls are TRBV16 and TRBJ2-5; D is unresolved. V lost 0 bases and J 3 bases, leaving 8 bases between the germline ends. Looked up from germline, CDR1 is KGHSY and CDR2 is FQNENV. This CDR3 is built from 14 residues. Here the CDR3 DNA reads TGTGCCAGCAGCCAATCGGGTTCGGAAGAGACCCAGTACTTC. Its protein is CASSQSGSEETQYF.

This chain uses TRBV7-3 with TRBJ1-6, with D possibly TRBD1 on 5 matching bases. CDR3 size: 14 residues. V lost 2 bases and J 9 bases, leaving 11 bases between the germline ends. Per the germline V gene, CDR1 is SGHTA and CDR2 is FQGTGA. The CDR3 protein is CASSLGQGGSPLHF. The CDR3 DNA reads as TGTGCCAGCAGCTTAGGGCAGGGAGGTTCACCCCTCCACTTT.

In this sample, this clone turned up once. V usage is TRBV24-1 and J usage is TRBJ2-7, with D possibly being TRBD2 (7 bases). V was shortened by 4 bases and J by 5 bases, with 14 bases between the two germline ends. CDR1 is KGHDR and CDR2 is SFDVKD in the germline V gene. There are 14 residues in the CDR3. This CDR3 reads CATSDAGARDEQYF. Here the CDR3 DNA reads TGTGCCACCAGTGACGCGGGGGCTCGGGACGAGCAGTACTTC.

The rearrangement links TRBV10-3 to TRBJ1-1; D ambiguous. Trimming took off 7 bases at V and 5 bases at J, with 17 bases between the two ends. In germline, CDR1 is ENHRY, CDR2 SYGVKD. CDR3 size: 14 residues. This chain's CDR3 is CAIMASGAGTEAFF. The CDR3 DNA follows: TGTGCCATCATGGCGTCAGGCGCGGGGACTGAAGCTTTCTTT.

The chain has TRBV9 and TRBJ1-1, with 8 bases matching TRBD1. Germline trimming cut 3 bases from V and 5 bases from J; bases unmatched to any gene: 3. Germline assignment: CDR1 SGDLS and CDR2 YYNGEE. This CDR3 is 13 amino acids long. CDR3 in DNA: TGTGCCAGCAGCGCGACAGGGGAAACTGAAGCTTTCTTT. This encodes CASSATGETEAFF.

V is TRBV2 and J is TRBJ1-5; tentatively, D is TRBD1 (6 bases). Germline CDR1 reads SNHLY; CDR2 reads FYNNEI. There are 13 residues in the CDR3. Trimming cost V 6 bases and J 5 bases, with 11 bases left between them. The chain's CDR3 is CASRLQGYQPQHF. CDR3 in DNA: TGTGCCAGCAGATTACAGGGTTATCAGCCCCAGCATTTT.

The genes are TRBV3-1 (or the pseudogene TRBV3-2) and TRBJ2-3; TRBD1 agrees at 7 bases. The V gene end was trimmed by 2 bases and the J gene end by 4 bases; junction bases not matched to a gene: 6. The CDR3 totals 15 residues. Germline values: CDR1 LGHDT, CDR2 YNNKEL (reference sequence). CDR3 bases: TGTGCCAGCAGCCAAAGACAGGGTGGGGCAGATACGCAGTATTTT. The encoded protein is CASSQRQGGADTQYF.

Only one count was recorded for this clone. The genes are TRBV30 and TRBJ2-1, with D perhaps TRBD2 (6 bases). V was trimmed by 0 bases and J by 3 bases, leaving 12 bases between them. There are 15 residues in the CDR3. Per germline, CDR1 GTSNPN and CDR2 SVGIG (reference sequence). CDR3 loop: CAWSVPAGNYNEQFF. The CDR3 nucleotides read TGTGCCTGGAGTGTACCGGCGGGGAACTACAATGAGCAGTTCTTC.

V usage is TRBV4-3 and J usage is TRBJ1-2; a weak D match, TRBD1 (5 bases). This CDR3 comprises 14 residues. Germline assignment: CDR1 LGHNA and CDR2 YSLEER. The ends were cut back, 4 bases at V and 8 bases at J, with 17 bases in the middle. CDR3 nucleotide sequence: TGCGCCAGCAGCCCCATATCGGAGGGACGAGGCTACACCTTC. Amino acid sequence: CASSPISEGRGYTF.

The chain has TRBV6-1 and TRBJ1-3; possible D gene TRBD1, 6 bases. V was pared by 3 bases and J by 2 bases, with 8 bases between. The CDR3 loop spans 14 amino acids. Germline V gene sequence: CDR1 MNHNS, CDR2 SASEGT. CDR3 protein: CASSEGAPGNTIYF. Written as DNA, the CDR3 is TGTGCCAGCAGTGAGGGGGCCCCTGGAAACACCATATATTTT.

This sequence joins TRBV4-3 and TRBJ2-3, with D uncertain. Trimming took 0 bases from V and 0 from J, leaving 7 bases between them. The CDR3 extends over 15 amino acids. Germline CDR1 and CDR2: LGHNA and YSLEER. The CDR3 region is CASSQEGKSTDTQYF. The DNA of the CDR3 is TGCGCCAGCAGCCAAGAAGGAAAGAGCACAGATACGCAGTATTTT.

This chain uses TRBV6-1 with TRBJ1-6; D not resolved. The CDR3 is made up of 13 amino acids. Germline CDR1 and CDR2: MNHNS and SASEGT. V was pared by 2 bases and J by 5 bases, with 4 bases between. CDR3: CASSERDNSPLHF. For the CDR3, the DNA is TGTGCCAGCAGTGAAAGAGATAATTCACCCCTCCACTTT.

There are a few counts of this clone. V and J are TRBV3-1 (or the pseudogene TRBV3-2) and TRBJ1-5; D unclear. Deletions cut 0 bases from V and 4 bases from J, with 4 bases between. The CDR3 extends over 13 amino acids. The germline CDR1 and CDR2 sequences are LGHDT and YNNKEL (reference sequence). The CDR3 DNA follows: TGTGCCAGCAGCCAAGATCATAATCAGCCCCAGCATTTT. Amino acids: CASSQDHNQPQHF.

The chain is built from TRBV2 and TRBJ1-6; a possible D gene is TRBD1 (5 bases). The germline CDR1 and CDR2 sequences are SNHLY and FYNNEI. The CDR3 covers 14 residues. Trimming took off 4 bases at V and 9 bases at J, with 13 bases between the two ends. In DNA form, the CDR3 reads TGTGCCAGCAGTGCTTCCAGGGACCTTTCACCCCTCCACTTT. It is translated as CASSASRDLSPLHF.

This clone showed up just once. The rearrangement uses TRBV5-5 and TRBJ2-3; D is perhaps TRBD2 (6 bases). With 4 bases removed from V and 5 bases from J, the gap between germline ends came to 14 bases. The CDR3 covers 14 residues. Per germline, CDR1 SGHKS and CDR2 YYEKEE (reference sequence). CDR3 sequence (DNA): TGTGCCAGCAGCCCGCCCCCGGGGGTAGATACGCAGTATTTT. Protein sequence: CASSPPPGVDTQYF.

The chain employs TRBV29-1 and TRBJ1-5; D unclear. The CDR3 runs to 13 residues. CDR1 and CDR2 from the germline V gene are SQVTM and ANQGSEA. Trimming stripped 4 bases from V and 3 bases from J, with 10 bases between. Here the CDR3 DNA reads TGCAGCGTTGGTATAGGGAACAATCAGCCCCAGCATTTT. Translated, it gives CSVGIGNNQPQHF.